This entry lists 26 T cell receptor beta chains sequenced from one sample in a study. MiXCR was run by TCRdb on the RT-PCR reads, yielding one entry per CDR3 protein. There are about 680,000 distinct CDR3 sequences in the sample; 12% to 15% occur only once, and 3.6% lies in the top ten. The sample was memory CD4+ T cells from blood. The receptors derive from a female donor in good health, serving as a healthy control.

The chain has TRBV7-7 and TRBJ2-1, with TRBD2 matching over 8 bases. Trimming took 3 bases from V and 5 from J; bases not matched to a gene: 6. This CDR3 is built from 15 residues. Germline V gene sequence: CDR1 SSHAT, CDR2 FNYEAQ (reference sequence). The CDR3 sequence is CASSFGSGGNNEQFF. DNA for the CDR3: TGTGCCAGCAGCTTCGGGAGCGGGGGTAACAATGAGCAGTTCTTC.

Ten or more counts support this clonotype. The chain uses TRBV4-3 and TRBJ1-5; D gene ambiguous. Trimming left V 1 base short and J 5 bases short, with 6 bases between. The length of the CDR3 is 13 residues. CDR1 is LGHNA and CDR2 is YSLEER in the germline V gene. CDR3 region: CASSQAGDQPQHF. The CDR3 DNA sequence: TGCGCCAGCAGCCAAGCTGGGGATCAGCCCCAGCATTTT.

The chain uses TRBV15 and TRBJ2-7; D remains ambiguous. The CDR3 contains 15 residues. V dropped 0 bases and J dropped 2 bases, with 11 bases sitting between them. Per germline, CDR1 LNHNV and CDR2 YYDKDF (reference sequence). In DNA, the CDR3 is TGTGCCACCAGCAGAGAGTTGTCGCAGACCTACGAGCAGTACTTC. Its protein is CATSRELSQTYEQYF.

This clonotype was seen only a few times. V gene TRBV20-1 combines with J gene TRBJ2-7, with TRBD1 matching over 10 bases. The CDR3 sequence is 13 residues long. Germline values: CDR1 DFQATT, CDR2 SNEGSKA (reference sequence). The ends lost 6 bases at V and 4 bases at J; junction bases unmatched: 6. The CDR3 is CSAPRTGGYEQYF. The CDR3 DNA reads as TGCAGTGCACCGAGGACAGGGGGTTACGAGCAGTACTTC.

At least ten counts were recorded for this clonotype. V gene TRBV5-1 combines with J gene TRBJ2-1; D unclear. Germline CDR1 SGHRS, CDR2 YFSETQ. V was cut by 0 bases and J by 2 bases, with 0 bases left in between. The CDR3 sequence is 12 residues long. Here the CDR3 DNA reads TGCGCCAGCAGCTTGGCCTACAATGAGCAGTTCTTC. This sequence encodes CASSLAYNEQFF.

This clonotype has more than one count but fewer than ten. The V gene is TRBV7-2, the J gene TRBJ1-1; TRBD1 might be the D (5 bases). Germline V gene data show CDR1 as SGHTA and CDR2 as FQGNSA. CDR3 length: 15 amino acids. Trimming took off 5 bases at V and 4 bases at J, with 17 bases between the two ends. The chain's CDR3 is CASSPRVGAATEAFF. CDR3 sequence (DNA): TGTGCCAGCAGCCCGCGGGTAGGGGCTGCCACTGAAGCTTTCTTT.

The chain recombines TRBV20-1 with TRBJ2-5, with a possible D match to TRBD2 (6 bases). This CDR3 has 13 amino acids. From germline, CDR1 is DFQATT and CDR2 SNEGSKA (reference sequence). The CDR3 bases are TGCAGCCCAGGCGGAGGGTCCAGTCCGACCCAGTACTTC. Protein product: CSPGGGSSPTQYF.

This clonotype was observed a handful of times. The chain combines TRBV20-1 with TRBJ2-1; TRBD2 matches 12 bases. CDR1 and CDR2 (germline): DFQATT, SNEGSKA (reference sequence). This CDR3 is built from 15 residues. Trimming cost V 5 bases and J 8 bases; bases outside gene matches: 10. The DNA for the CDR3 is TGCAGTGCTCCCCCACTAGCGGGAGGACTGGATGAGCAGTTCTTC. Residues: CSAPPLAGGLDEQFF.

The rearrangement joins TRBV20-1 to TRBJ2-7, with D perhaps being TRBD1 or TRBD2 (6 bases each). The CDR3 covers 18 residues. Trimming removed 2 bases from V and 2 bases from J, with 25 bases in between. In germline, CDR1 is DFQATT, CDR2 SNEGSKA (reference sequence). The CDR3 nucleotides read TGCAGTGCTAGATTCCGGGACTGGAAGGGGGGAATAACCTACGAGCAGTACTTC. Its translation is CSARFRDWKGGITYEQYF.

In its sample, this clonotype was seen many times. The rearrangement links TRBV9 to TRBJ2-3; the match to TRBD2 covers 9 bases. This CDR3 has 16 amino acids. The germline V gene encodes CDR1 SGDLS and CDR2 YYNGEE. Losses at the gene ends were 0 bases for V and 3 bases for J; bases not matched to a gene: 5. CDR3 loop: CASSVEVSGRTDTQYF. The DNA for the CDR3 is TGTGCCAGCAGCGTAGAGGTTAGCGGGAGAACAGATACGCAGTATTTT.

This clonotype was seen many times. The CDR3 coding sequence is TGTGCCAGCAGCCCGGTACAGGACTCTTCCGAGCAGTACTTC. Encoded protein: CASSPVQDSSEQYF. The V call is TRBV7-9, the J call TRBJ2-7, with D possibly being TRBD1 or TRBD2 (5 bases each). The CDR3 is 14 residues long. The germline CDR1 and CDR2 sequences are SEHNR and FQNEAQ (reference sequence). V was cut by 5 bases and J by 6 bases, with 17 bases left in between.

This clonotype has more than one count but fewer than ten. This chain uses TRBV24-1 with TRBJ2-5; TRBD2 matches 8 bases. This CDR3 contains 13 residues. Germline V gives CDR1 KGHDR, CDR2 SFDVKD. The V segment lost 8 bases and the J segment 3 bases; nucleotides outside the gene matches: 4. Written as DNA, the CDR3 is TGTGCCACCACGGCAGCGGGAGAAGAGACCCAGTACTTC. Translated: CATTAAGEETQYF.

The sample holds a few counts of this clonotype. The chain has TRBV20-1 and TRBJ1-2, with D possibly matching TRBD1 (6 bases). CDR3 size: 13 residues. The V end lost 3 bases, the J end lost 6 bases, and 14 bases lay between the germline ends. From germline, CDR1 is DFQATT and CDR2 SNEGSKA (reference sequence). The CDR3 DNA reads as TGCAGTGCTAGCTTACAGGGATGGAATGGCTACACCTTC. As protein: CSASLQGWNGYTF.

Many counts were recorded for this clonotype. The chain employs TRBV9 and TRBJ2-2; no definite D call. The germline V gene encodes CDR1 SGDLS and CDR2 YYNGEE. This CDR3 region has 14 residues. Trimming stripped 3 bases from V and 6 bases from J, with 12 bases between. For the CDR3, the DNA is TGTGCCAGCAGCGGTAGGAAGGACGCCGGGGAGCTGTTTTTT. The encoded protein is CASSGRKDAGELFF.

The chain employs TRBV7-9 and TRBJ2-3; the D is unclear. The CDR3 loop spans 16 amino acids. In germline, CDR1 is SEHNR, CDR2 FQNEAQ (reference sequence). V dropped 0 bases and J dropped 2 bases, with 12 bases sitting between them. The CDR3, as DNA: TGTGCCAGCAGCTTAGCGATCCTGGACCACACAGATACGCAGTATTTT. Residues: CASSLAILDHTDTQYF.

This clonotype was seen a single time. CDR3: CASQSDRGPYEQYF. The CDR3 bases are TGTGCCAGCCAATCGGACAGGGGGCCCTACGAGCAGTACTTC. V gene TRBV27 combines with J gene TRBJ2-7; 11 nucleotides line up with TRBD1. CDR1 and CDR2 (germline): MNHEY, SMNVEV (reference sequence). Trimming at V came to 8 bases and at J to 2 bases, leaving 5 bases not matched to a gene. This CDR3 is built from 14 residues.

The chain joins TRBV2 to TRBJ2-1, with D unclear. In germline, CDR1 is SNHLY, CDR2 FYNNEI. CDR3 size: 13 residues. Trimming left V 11 bases short and J 4 bases short, with 15 bases between. The CDR3 reads CASRETPYNEQFF. CDR3 in DNA: TGTGCCTCTCGAGAAACACCTTACAATGAGCAGTTCTTC.

The chain links TRBV12-3 or TRBV12-4 to TRBJ1-1; weak D call: TRBD1 (5 bases). Trimming took 3 bases from V and 5 from J, leaving 31 bases between them. The CDR3 runs to 20 residues. The CDR3 DNA reads as TGTGCCAGCAGTTTTCTCGGAAGTGGGCGGAGGGCAGGGCAAAAAACTGAAGCTTTCTTT. Its protein product is CASSFLGSGRRAGQKTEAFF.

In this sample, this clonotype turned up a few times. The rearrangement joins TRBV9 to TRBJ2-2, with 12 bases that match TRBD2. This CDR3 region has 18 residues. CDR1 SGDLS and CDR2 YYNGEE come from the germline V gene. Trimming took 3 bases from V and 6 from J; bases not matched to a gene: 12. Here the CDR3 DNA reads TGTGCCAGCAGCGGACGACTAGCGGGAGTTGAAGACGCCGGGGAGCTGTTTTTT. It codes for CASSGRLAGVEDAGELFF.

This clonotype was counted at least ten times. This chain connects TRBV6-5 to TRBJ2-1; TRBD1 matches 10 bases. The CDR3 extends over 16 amino acids. Germline assignment: CDR1 MNHEY and CDR2 SVGAGI. With V trimmed by 0 bases and J by 9 bases, 8 bases remained unmatched. The CDR3 nucleotides read TGTGCCAGCAGTTACTCGCCGGGACAGGGGTGGGGTGAGCAGTTCTTC. Its translation: CASSYSPGQGWGEQFF.

This clonotype came up a few times. In DNA, the CDR3 is TGTGCCACGGACAGGGGGCGACAAGAGACCCAGTACTTC. Translated, it gives CATDRGRQETQYF. The genes are TRBV18 and TRBJ2-5; 11 bases agree with TRBD1. The J segment lost 2 bases and the V segment lost 10 bases, leaving 3 bases of the junction unmatched. The CDR3 totals 13 residues. Germline CDR1 and CDR2: KGHSH and LQKENI.

In this sample, this clonotype turned up a few times. The CDR3 sequence is CASSPASGSRNEQFF. CDR3 nucleotide sequence: TGTGCCAGCTCACCCGCTAGCGGGAGTCGAAATGAGCAGTTCTTC. V and J are TRBV18 and TRBJ2-1; 10 bases match TRBD2. The CDR3 consists of 15 residues. After removal of 3 bases from V and 7 bases from J, the junction contained 6 bases not matched to a gene. Germline values: CDR1 KGHSH, CDR2 LQKENI. The full variable domain, completed using reference TRBV18 and TRBJ2-1, is NAGVMQNPRHLVRRRGQEARLRCSPMKGHSHVYWYRQLPEEGLKFMVYLQKENIIDESGMPKERFSAEFPKEGPSILRIQQVVRGDSAAYFCASSPASGSRNEQFFGPGTRLTVL.

This clonotype was observed a few times. V gene TRBV15 combines with J gene TRBJ1-2, with 12 bases aligning to TRBD1. There are 16 residues in the CDR3. Germline CDR1 LNHNV, CDR2 YYDKDF (reference sequence). V dropped 1 base and J dropped 6; count of bases not matched to a gene: 6. CDR3 residues: CATSRGGTGGADGYTF. The CDR3 DNA is TGTGCCACCAGCAGAGGAGGGACAGGGGGCGCCGATGGCTACACCTTC.

The chain uses TRBV6-2 or TRBV6-3 and TRBJ1-1; a weak D match, TRBD1 (5 bases). There are 15 residues in the CDR3. The germline CDR1 and CDR2 sequences are MNHEY and SVGEGT. Trimming cost V 7 bases and J 3 bases, with 18 bases left between them. CDR3 bases: TGTGCCAGCACCCGACCTCAGGACATCGACACTGAAGCTTTCTTT. Translating it yields CASTRPQDIDTEAFF.

V usage is TRBV19 and J usage is TRBJ2-7, with TRBD2 identical over 7 bases. V shed 3 bases and J 2 bases; nucleotides not matched to a gene: 4. Germline V CDR1 and CDR2: LNHDA, SQIVND (reference sequence). The CDR3 is 14 residues long. The CDR3 DNA sequence: TGTGCCAGTAGTATGGGGAGGGCCGCCTACGAGCAGTACTTC. The encoded protein is CASSMGRAAYEQYF. Supplemented by reference TRBV19 and TRBJ2-7, the full variable domain reads DGGITQSPKYLFRKEGQNVTLSCEQNLNHDAMYWYRQDPGQGLRLIYYSQIVNDFQKGDIAEGYSVSREKKESFPLTVTSAQKNPTAFYLCASSMGRAAYEQYFGPGTRLTVT.

In its sample, this clonotype was seen a few times. The chain is built from TRBV12-3 or TRBV12-4 and TRBJ1-6; tentatively, D is TRBD1 (5 bases). This CDR3 has 14 residues. Trimming removed 6 bases from V and 9 bases from J, with 15 bases in between. The CDR3 region is CASSPNGGGSPLHF. The CDR3 nucleotides read TGTGCCAGCAGCCCCAACGGGGGGGGTTCACCCCTCCACTTT.